The sequence of this T cell receptor beta chain was determined in a study of CD8 T cells in Susac syndrome. Study as a whole: At the time their blood was drawn, patients with Susac syndrome were either therapy-naive, on corticosteroids (with some of them also receiving intravenous immunoglobulin), or on intravenous immunoglobulin alone.

cDNA came from around 0.5 to 1 ug RNA primed by random hexamers. MiXCR, applied by TCRdb to the immunoSEQ multiplex PCR reads, yields one record per CDR3 protein. The data contain 120,000 or so distinct CDR3 sequences, around 94% of them singletons. Whole-study findings and limits: In total CD8+ repertoires, sixteen Susac-specific public clones were found, and CD8+ TEMRA repertoires had roughly five.

This CDR3 has 18 residues. Germline CDR1 and CDR2: SGHTA and FQGNSA. V lost 5 bases, J lost 3 bases, and 10 bases stayed unmatched. Comment on this clonotype: Antigen specificity is unknown.

Bulk CD8+ and CD4+ cells came from magnetic negative isolation; CD8+ TEMRA by FACS. This TCR came from a human donor with Susac syndrome. Material for sequencing was CD8+ T cells from PBMCs. The chain joins TRBV7-2 to TRBJ2-3; 14 bases align to TRBD2. This CDR3 reads CASSIQGLAGALTDTQYF. The DNA of the CDR3 is TGTGCCAGCAGCATCCAGGGACTAGCGGGGGCCTTAACAGATACGCAGTATTTT.